A selection of T cell receptor beta chains follows, all from one sample in a study of shared clonotypes between healthy human individuals. This table comes from immunoSEQ multiplex PCR, and its TCRdb copy is limited to in-frame clones, with some not included. The repertoire holds approximately 2.5 million clones, 90% to 95% seen once, with over 0.12% in the top ten. The sequencing input was naive CD4+ T cells sorted from blood. The receptors originated from a man aged 18 to 29 in good health. CDR3s include the opening cysteine and the closing phenylalanine or tryptophan. D genes are given only for firm matches. The size entry is marked missing in some rows and otherwise reads once, few, many or a size class.

TRBV18	TRBJ1-5	13	NA	NA	CASSPGQNQPQHF	TGTGCCAGCTCACCGGGACAAAATCAGCCCCAGCATTTT
TRBV9	TRBJ1-2	13	NA	NA	CASSVAQAYGYTF	TGTGCCAGCAGCGTAGCCCAGGCCTATGGCTACACCTTC
TRBV18	TRBJ2-1	16	NA	TRBD1	CASSPPKGGPYNEQFF	TGTGCCAGCTCACCCCCGAAAGGGGGCCCCTACAATGAGCAGTTCTTC
TRBV19	TRBJ2-5	14	NA	NA	CASSKGSGQETQYF	TGTGCCAGTAGTAAGGGAAGCGGACAAGAGACCCAGTACTTC
TRBV2	TRBJ2-3	16	once	NA	CASSARDPEGADTQYF	TGTGCCAGCAGTGCCAGGGACCCCGAAGGGGCAGATACGCAGTATTTT
TRBV30	TRBJ1-1	13	NA	NA	CAWSVSAYTEAFF	TGTGCCTGGAGTGTAAGCGCTTACACTGAAGCTTTCTTT
TRBV5-6	TRBJ1-4	14	NA	NA	CASSLDWTDGKLFF	TGTGCCAGCAGCTTGGACTGGACAGATGGAAAACTGTTTTTT
TRBV9	TRBJ1-3	14	NA	NA	CASTNQDSGNTIYF	TGTGCCAGCACCAACCAGGATTCCGGAAACACCATATATTTT
TRBV10-3	TRBJ2-2	16	NA	TRBD2	CAISESGRAGIGELFF	TGTGCCATCAGCGAAAGCGGGAGGGCAGGTATCGGGGAGCTGTTTTTT
TRBV5-1	TRBJ1-1	15	NA	NA	CASSFQQGVGTEAFF	TGCGCCAGCAGCTTCCAACAGGGTGTTGGCACTGAAGCTTTCTTT
TRBV5-1	TRBJ1-1	14	NA	NA	CASSGAGMNTEAFF	TGCGCCAGCAGTGGGGCAGGGATGAACACTGAAGCTTTCTTT
TRBV19	TRBJ2-7	14	NA	TRBD1	CASRSGTDSYEQYF	TGTGCCAGTAGATCCGGGACAGACTCCTACGAGCAGTACTTC
TRBV7-2	TRBJ2-3	16	NA	TRBD2	CASSPIRLAGADTQYF	TGTGCCAGCAGCCCTATTAGACTAGCGGGAGCAGATACGCAGTATTTT
TRBV27	TRBJ2-1	17	NA	NA	CASSLKQGWDFRGEQFF	TGTGCCAGCAGTTTAAAACAGGGTTGGGATTTTAGAGGTGAGCAGTTCTTC
TRBV28	TRBJ1-4	15	NA	NA	CASSTRGEADEKLFF	TGTGCCAGCAGCACTAGAGGGGAAGCGGATGAAAAACTGTTTTTT
TRBV18	TRBJ2-5	15	NA	TRBD2	CASSTTSGSRETQYF	TGTGCCAGCTCAACGACTAGCGGGAGTCGGGAGACCCAGTACTTC
TRBV6-6	TRBJ2-5	11	once	TRBD1	CASSFRDRGYF	TGTGCCAGCAGTTTCCGGGACAGGGGGTACTTC
TRBV15	TRBJ2-2	12	NA	NA	CATSPHSGELFF	TGTGCCACCAGCCCTCATTCCGGGGAGCTGTTTTTT
TRBV5-1	TRBJ2-5	14	NA	TRBD1	CASSLGQGVETQYF	TGCGCCAGCAGCTTGGGCCAGGGGGTAGAGACCCAGTACTTC
TRBV6-5	TRBJ2-2	15	once	NA	CASRGGDSAIRELFF	TGTGCCAGCAGGGGGGGTGATAGCGCCATCCGGGAGCTGTTTTTT
TRBV19	TRBJ1-1	13	NA	TRBD1	CASSQTGGTEAFF	TGTGCCAGTAGTCAAACAGGGGGCACTGAAGCTTTCTTT
TRBV5-1	TRBJ2-7	11	NA	NA	CASSSNYEQYF	TGCGCCAGCAGCTCTAACTACGAGCAGTACTTC
TRBV6-6	TRBJ2-7	11	NA	NA	CASQGPYEQYF	TGTGCCAGTCAGGGGCCCTACGAGCAGTACTTC
TRBV10-1	TRBJ2-7	20	NA	TRBD2	CASSEPDTSGGPYSSYEQYF	TGCGCCAGCAGTGAGCCGGATACTAGCGGGGGGCCCTACAGCTCCTACGAGCAGTACTTC
TRBV15	TRBJ1-5	17	NA	NA	CATSRDRADYSNQPQHF	TGTGCCACCAGCAGAGATAGGGCAGATTATAGCAATCAGCCCCAGCATTTT
TRBV25-1	TRBJ1-2	16	NA	NA	CASSEEGRVPTDGYTF	TGTGCCAGCAGTGAAGAGGGGAGGGTCCCGACGGATGGCTACACCTTC
TRBV2	TRBJ2-5	12	NA	NA	CASWTGEKTQYF	TGTGCCAGCTGGACGGGTGAAAAGACCCAGTACTTC
TRBV2	TRBJ2-7	15	NA	NA	CASSEMAGALGEQYF	TGTGCCAGCAGTGAAATGGCAGGGGCCCTCGGCGAGCAGTACTTC
TRBV11-2	TRBJ2-3	14	NA	TRBD1	CASSLDQGAPTQYF	TGTGCCAGCAGCTTAGATCAGGGGGCGCCTACGCAGTATTTT
TRBV18	TRBJ1-1	20	NA	TRBD1	CASSRIPLGSRDRAGTEAFF	TGTGCCAGCTCACGAATACCACTGGGGTCCCGGGACAGGGCAGGCACTGAAGCTTTCTTT
TRBV11-2	TRBJ2-4	18	NA	TRBD2	CASSLGGTSGRAKNIQYF	TGTGCCAGCAGCTTAGGAGGCACTAGCGGGAGAGCCAAAAACATTCAGTACTTC
TRBV25-1	TRBJ2-4	12	NA	TRBD1	CASSAGTGQQYF	TGTGCCAGCAGTGCAGGGACAGGGCAACAGTACTTC
TRBV5-4	TRBJ2-1	15	NA	TRBD2	CASSLAGLAGAEQFF	TGTGCCAGCAGCTTGGCCGGACTAGCGGGAGCTGAGCAGTTCTTC
TRBV18	TRBJ1-4	13	NA	NA	CASSLNGNEKLFF	TGTGCCAGCTCCCTCAACGGAAATGAAAAACTGTTTTTT
TRBV7-8	TRBJ2-2	16	NA	NA	CASSIAGSSGTGELFF	TGTGCCAGCAGCATAGCAGGAAGCTCGGGCACCGGGGAGCTGTTTTTT
TRBV5-1	TRBJ2-3	15	NA	TRBD2	CASSLTSGVPNTQYF	TGCGCCAGCAGCTTGACTAGCGGGGTACCGAATACGCAGTATTTT
TRBV10-3	TRBJ2-7	15	NA	NA	CAISGSELKQDEQYF	TGTGCCATCAGTGGGTCGGAGTTGAAACAGGACGAGCAGTACTTC
TRBV5-4	TRBJ2-5	15	NA	NA	CASSFDGVRGETQYF	TGTGCCAGCAGCTTCGATGGGGTACGGGGCGAGACCCAGTACTTC
TRBV30	TRBJ1-3	16	NA	NA	CAWSVPPGPTGNTIYF	TGTGCCTGGAGTGTACCGCCAGGGCCCACTGGAAACACCATATATTTT
TRBV7-9	TRBJ2-5	15	NA	NA	CASSRLRDLQETQYF	TGTGCCAGCAGCAGGCTGAGGGATCTACAAGAGACCCAGTACTTC
TRBV9	TRBJ2-1	16	NA	TRBD1	CASSVGTGLSYNEQFF	TGTGCCAGCAGCGTAGGGACAGGGTTATCCTACAATGAGCAGTTCTTC
TRBV18	TRBJ2-7	14	NA	TRBD1	CASSSTGGTYEQYF	TGTGCCAGCTCAAGCACAGGGGGCACCTACGAGCAGTACTTC
TRBV7-2	TRBJ2-7	16	NA	TRBD1	CASSPQQGGLRHEQYF	TGTGCCAGCAGCCCACAACAGGGGGGTTTAAGGCACGAGCAGTACTTC
TRBV5-1	TRBJ2-5	14	NA	TRBD1	CASSYGTGKETQYF	TGCGCCAGCAGTTACGGGACAGGGAAAGAGACCCAGTACTTC
TRBV10-1	TRBJ1-6	13	few	NA	CASSESRNSPLHF	TGCGCCAGCAGTGAGTCGAGGAATTCACCCCTCCACTTT
TRBV4-1	TRBJ2-7	17	NA	TRBD1	CASSQVPGGIRVYEQYF	TGCGCCAGCAGCCAAGTACCAGGGGGCATTAGGGTGTACGAGCAGTACTTC
TRBV2	TRBJ1-1	13	NA	NA	CASSVGMNTEAFF	TGTGCCAGCAGTGTGGGGATGAACACTGAAGCTTTCTTT
TRBV7-2	TRBJ2-6	16	NA	NA	CASSLVGSQGANVLTF	TGTGCCAGCAGCTTAGTGGGGAGCCAAGGGGCCAACGTCCTGACTTTC
TRBV7-2	TRBJ2-5	19	once	TRBD2	CASSSPLAGGPIGSETQYF	TGTGCCAGCAGCTCCCCCCTAGCGGGAGGGCCTATTGGGTCAGAGACCCAGTACTTC
TRBV29-1	TRBJ2-1	17	NA	TRBD2	CSGSRALALSSYNEQFF	TGCAGCGGCTCAAGGGCACTAGCGTTGAGCTCCTACAATGAGCAGTTCTTC
TRBV6-5	TRBJ2-3	15	NA	TRBD2	CASSPGTSGAYTQYF	TGTGCCAGCAGCCCAGGGACTAGCGGAGCCTATACGCAGTATTTT
TRBV28	TRBJ2-2	16	NA	NA	CASEPGGVRGTGELFF	TGTGCCAGCGAGCCCGGGGGAGTTCGTGGGACCGGGGAGCTGTTTTTT
TRBV30	TRBJ1-1	12	NA	NA	CAWLYRKSEAFF	TGTGCCTGGCTCTACAGAAAGTCTGAAGCTTTCTTT
TRBV7-3	TRBJ2-5	13	NA	NA	CASSKRTGETQYF	TGTGCCAGCAGCAAACGGACGGGGGAGACCCAGTACTTC
TRBV6-6	TRBJ1-5	14	NA	NA	CASSYSEGVQPQHF	TGTGCCAGCAGTTACTCAGAGGGGGTTCAGCCCCAGCATTTT
TRBV30	TRBJ2-2	14	NA	NA	CAWTGKMNTGELFF	TGTGCCTGGACTGGTAAAATGAACACCGGGGAGCTGTTTTTT
TRBV7-2	TRBJ1-2	13	NA	NA	CASSLWGVGGYTF	TGTGCCAGCAGCTTATGGGGGGTTGGTGGCTACACCTTC
TRBV19	TRBJ1-5	15	few	NA	CASSIGRTINQPQHF	TGTGCCAGTAGTATCGGGCGGACAATCAATCAGCCCCAGCATTTT